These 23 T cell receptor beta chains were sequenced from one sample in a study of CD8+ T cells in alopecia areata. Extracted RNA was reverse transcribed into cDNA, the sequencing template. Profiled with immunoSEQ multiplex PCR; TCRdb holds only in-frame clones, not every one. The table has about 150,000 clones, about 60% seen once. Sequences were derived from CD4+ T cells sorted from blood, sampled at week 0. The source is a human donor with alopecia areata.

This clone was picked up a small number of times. The CDR3 bases are TGTGCCAGCAGCTTTGGGACGTTCAATCAGCCCCAGCATTTT. It codes for CASSFGTFNQPQHF. The chain uses TRBV7-2 and TRBJ1-5; D is perhaps TRBD1 (5 bases). Trimming took off 3 bases at V and 3 bases at J, with 9 bases between the two ends. The CDR3 runs to 14 residues. Germline V CDR1 and CDR2: SGHTA, FQGNSA.

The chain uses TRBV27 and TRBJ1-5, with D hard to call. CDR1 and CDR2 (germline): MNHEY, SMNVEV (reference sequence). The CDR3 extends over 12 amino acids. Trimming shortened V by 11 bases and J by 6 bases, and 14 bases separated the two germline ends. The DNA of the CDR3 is TGTGCCCGACCCCCGCCACCTCAGCCCCAGCATTTT. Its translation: CARPPPPQPQHF.

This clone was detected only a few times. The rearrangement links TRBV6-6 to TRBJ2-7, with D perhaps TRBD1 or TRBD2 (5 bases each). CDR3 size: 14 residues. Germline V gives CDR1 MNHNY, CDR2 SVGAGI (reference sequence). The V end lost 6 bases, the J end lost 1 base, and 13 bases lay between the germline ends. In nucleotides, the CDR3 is TGTGCCAGCAGAACGGGACGGAGGTCCTACGAGCAGTACTTC. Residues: CASRTGRRSYEQYF.

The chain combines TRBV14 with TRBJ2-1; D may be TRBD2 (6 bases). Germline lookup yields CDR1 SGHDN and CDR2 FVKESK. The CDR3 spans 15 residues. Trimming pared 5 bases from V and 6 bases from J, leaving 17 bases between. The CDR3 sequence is CASSVRTTKGNEQFF. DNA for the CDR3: TGTGCCAGCAGCGTGCGGACTACCAAGGGCAATGAGCAGTTCTTC.

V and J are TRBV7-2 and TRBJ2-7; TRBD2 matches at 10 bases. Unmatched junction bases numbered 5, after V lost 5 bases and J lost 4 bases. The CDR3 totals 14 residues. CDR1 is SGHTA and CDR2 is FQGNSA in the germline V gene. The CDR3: CASSPRTSGYEQYF. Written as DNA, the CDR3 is TGTGCCAGCAGCCCCCGGACTAGCGGATACGAGCAGTACTTC.

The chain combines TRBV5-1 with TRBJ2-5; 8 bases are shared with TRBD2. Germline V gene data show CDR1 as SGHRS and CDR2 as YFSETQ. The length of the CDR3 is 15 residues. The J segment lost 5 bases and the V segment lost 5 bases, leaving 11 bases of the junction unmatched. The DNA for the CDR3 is TGCGCCAGCAGGCTATCAACGGGGGGGCTGGAGACCCAGTACTTC. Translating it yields CASRLSTGGLETQYF.

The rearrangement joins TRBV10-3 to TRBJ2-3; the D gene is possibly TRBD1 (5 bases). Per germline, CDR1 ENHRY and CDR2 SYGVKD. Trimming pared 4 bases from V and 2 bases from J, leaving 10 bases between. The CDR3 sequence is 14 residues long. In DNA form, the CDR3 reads TGTGCCATCAGTGCAGGGCACAACACAGATACGCAGTATTTT. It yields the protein CAISAGHNTDTQYF.

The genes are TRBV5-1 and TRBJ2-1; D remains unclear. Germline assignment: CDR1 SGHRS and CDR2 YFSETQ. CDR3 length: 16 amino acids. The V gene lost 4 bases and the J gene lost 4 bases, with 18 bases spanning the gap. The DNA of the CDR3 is TGCGCCAGCAGCCAGAGGATGGGCAACCTTTACAATGAGCAGTTCTTC. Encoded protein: CASSQRMGNLYNEQFF.

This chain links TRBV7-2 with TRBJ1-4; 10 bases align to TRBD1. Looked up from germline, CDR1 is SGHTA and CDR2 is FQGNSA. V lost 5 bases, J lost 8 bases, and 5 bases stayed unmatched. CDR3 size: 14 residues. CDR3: CASSTRTGGEKLFF. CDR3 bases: TGTGCCAGCAGCACTCGGACAGGGGGGGAAAAACTGTTTTTT.

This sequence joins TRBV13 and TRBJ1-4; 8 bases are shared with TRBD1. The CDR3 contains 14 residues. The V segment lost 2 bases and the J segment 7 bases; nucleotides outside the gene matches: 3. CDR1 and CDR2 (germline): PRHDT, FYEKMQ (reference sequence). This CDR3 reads CASSLRTGSEKLFF. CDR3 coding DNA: TGTGCCAGCAGCTTACGGACAGGGAGTGAAAAACTGTTTTTT.

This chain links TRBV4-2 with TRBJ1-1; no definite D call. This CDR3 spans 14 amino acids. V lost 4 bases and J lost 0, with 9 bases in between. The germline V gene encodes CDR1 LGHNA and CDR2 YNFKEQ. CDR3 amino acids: CASSLNFMNTEAFF. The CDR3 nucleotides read TGTGCCAGCAGCCTTAATTTCATGAACACTGAAGCTTTCTTT.

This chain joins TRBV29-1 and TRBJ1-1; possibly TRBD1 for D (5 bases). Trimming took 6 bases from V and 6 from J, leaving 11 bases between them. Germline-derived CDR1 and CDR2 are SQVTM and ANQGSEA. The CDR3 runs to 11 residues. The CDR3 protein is CSVGVNAEAFF. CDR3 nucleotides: TGCAGCGTGGGGGTAAACGCTGAAGCTTTCTTT.

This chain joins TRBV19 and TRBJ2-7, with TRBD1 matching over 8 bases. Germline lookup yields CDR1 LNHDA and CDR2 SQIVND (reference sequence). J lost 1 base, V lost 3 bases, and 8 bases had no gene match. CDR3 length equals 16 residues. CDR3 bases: TGTGCCAGTAGTATGGGCGGGACAGGCGGTTCCTACGAGCAGTACTTC. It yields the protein CASSMGGTGGSYEQYF.

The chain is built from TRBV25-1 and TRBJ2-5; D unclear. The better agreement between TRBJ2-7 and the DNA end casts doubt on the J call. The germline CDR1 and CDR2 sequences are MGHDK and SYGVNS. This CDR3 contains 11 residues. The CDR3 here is CATTDGYEQYF. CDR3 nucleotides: TGTGCCACTACAGACGGATACGAGCAGTACTTC.

The CDR3 is CASSYAPTGGSPLHF. CDR3 DNA sequence: TGTGCCAGCAGTTACGCTCCGACAGGGGGCTCACCCCTCCACTTT. The J gene is TRBJ1-6, the V gene TRBV6-6, with TRBD1 matching 10 bases. Germline trimming cut 2 bases from V and 10 bases from J; bases unmatched to any gene: 5. Germline CDR1 MNHNY, CDR2 SVGAGI (reference sequence). This CDR3 spans 15 amino acids.

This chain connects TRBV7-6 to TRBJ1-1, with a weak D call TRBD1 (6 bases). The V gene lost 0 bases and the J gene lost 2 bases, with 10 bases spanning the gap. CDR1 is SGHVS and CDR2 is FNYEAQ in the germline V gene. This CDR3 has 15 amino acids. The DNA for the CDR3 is TGTGCCAGCAGCTTAGCGCGGGGGCAAAACACTGAAGCTTTCTTT. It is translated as CASSLARGQNTEAFF.

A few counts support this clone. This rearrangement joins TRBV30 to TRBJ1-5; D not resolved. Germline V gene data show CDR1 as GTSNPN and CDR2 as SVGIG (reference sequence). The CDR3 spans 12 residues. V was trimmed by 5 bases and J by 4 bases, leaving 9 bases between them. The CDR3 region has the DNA TGTGCCTGGGCGCGTGGGAATCAGCCCCAGCATTTT. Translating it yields CAWARGNQPQHF.

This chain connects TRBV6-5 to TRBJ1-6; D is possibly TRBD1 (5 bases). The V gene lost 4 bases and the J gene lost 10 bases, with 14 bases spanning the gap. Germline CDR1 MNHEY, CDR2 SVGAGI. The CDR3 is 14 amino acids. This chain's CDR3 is CASSFHRKDSPLHF. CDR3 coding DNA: TGTGCCAGCAGTTTTCACAGGAAAGACTCACCCCTCCACTTT.

CDR3 bases: TGCGCCAGCAGTCTTCGTGCAGGGGGGGACACTGAAGCTTTCTTT. Translated: CASSLRAGGDTEAFF. The chain employs TRBV4-1 and TRBJ1-1; 7 bases line up with TRBD1. The V gene end was trimmed by 6 bases and the J gene end by 3 bases; junction bases not matched to a gene: 10. From germline, CDR1 is MGHRA and CDR2 YSYEKL. This CDR3 has 15 residues.

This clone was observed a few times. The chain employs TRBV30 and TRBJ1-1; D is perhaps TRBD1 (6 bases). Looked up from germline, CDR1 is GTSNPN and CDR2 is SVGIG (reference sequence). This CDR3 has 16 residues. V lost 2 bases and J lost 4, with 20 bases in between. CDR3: CAWSSFTGFSGTEAFF. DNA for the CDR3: TGTGCCTGGAGTTCATTTACAGGGTTCAGTGGCACTGAAGCTTTCTTT. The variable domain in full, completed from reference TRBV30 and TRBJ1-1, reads SQTIHQWPATLVQPVGSPLSLECTVEGTSNPNLYWYRQAAGRGLQLLFYSVGIGQISSEVPQNLSASRPQDRQFILSSKKLLLSDSGFYLCAWSSFTGFSGTEAFFGQGTRLTVV.

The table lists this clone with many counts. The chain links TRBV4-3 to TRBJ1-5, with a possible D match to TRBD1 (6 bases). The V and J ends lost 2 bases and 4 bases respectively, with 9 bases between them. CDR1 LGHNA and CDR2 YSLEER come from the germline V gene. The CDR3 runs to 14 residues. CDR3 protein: CASSQSQGNQPQHF. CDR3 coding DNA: TGCGCCAGCAGCCAAAGTCAGGGGAATCAGCCCCAGCATTTT.

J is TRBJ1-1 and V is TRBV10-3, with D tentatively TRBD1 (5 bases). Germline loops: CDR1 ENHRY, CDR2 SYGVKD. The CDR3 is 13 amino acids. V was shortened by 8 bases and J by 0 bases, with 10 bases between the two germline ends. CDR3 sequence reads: CAISAGLNTEAFF. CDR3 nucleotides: TGTGCCATCTCGGCAGGGCTGAACACTGAAGCTTTCTTT.

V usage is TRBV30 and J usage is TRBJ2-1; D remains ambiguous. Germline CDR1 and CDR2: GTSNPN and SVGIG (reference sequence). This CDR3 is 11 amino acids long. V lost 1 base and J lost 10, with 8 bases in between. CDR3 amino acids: CAWSEQWEQFF. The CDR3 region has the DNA TGTGCCTGGAGTGAACAGTGGGAGCAGTTCTTC.